This is a list of T cell receptor beta chains from one sample in a study of cytomegalovirus exposure and HLA in healthy donors. Profiled with immunoSEQ multiplex PCR; TCRdb holds only in-frame clones, not every one. The sample comprises 100,000 to 150,000 clones, 83% of which are singletons, and 3.6% rests with the top ten. Source material: PBMCs. The receptors were gathered from a woman aged 40-49 years in good health and CMV-seropositive. Both conserved end residues are part of each CDR3. A D gene is named only where the DNA matches it firmly. Clone sizes are given selectively: once, few, many, or a class where the clone is expanded.

TRBD2	12	TRBV29-1	TRBJ2-7	-	CSVLAGITEQYF	TGCAGCGTCTTAGCGGGAATTACCGAGCAGTACTTC
-	17	TRBV28	TRBJ1-5	-	CASSLSFAGSLHQPQHF	TGTGCCAGCAGTTTATCTTTTGCAGGTTCCCTTCATCAGCCCCAGCATTTT
TRBD2	20	TRBV29-1	TRBJ2-2	once	CSVEAIGGTSGSGNTGELFF	TGCAGCGTTGAAGCAATAGGGGGGACTAGCGGGAGTGGTAACACCGGGGAGCTGTTTTTT
TRBD1	15	TRBV16	TRBJ2-7	-	CASSVRQGVAYEQYF	TGTGCCAGCAGCGTTAGACAGGGGGTGGCCTACGAGCAGTACTTC
TRBD1	16	TRBV5-5	TRBJ2-2	-	CASSYSGTANTGELFF	TGTGCCAGCAGCTACTCCGGGACAGCGAACACCGGGGAGCTGTTTTTT
-	16	TRBV2	TRBJ1-5	-	CASSGLGLESNQPQHF	TGTGCCAGCAGTGGGTTGGGGCTCGAAAGCAATCAGCCCCAGCATTTT
TRBD2	20	TRBV6-1	TRBJ2-3	-	CASSDESGTSGRASTDTQYF	TGTGCCAGCAGTGACGAGTCCGGGACTAGCGGGAGGGCCAGCACAGATACGCAGTATTTT
-	16	TRBV6-6	TRBJ1-2	-	CASSYPPGRQGYGYTF	TGTGCCAGCAGTTATCCACCGGGTCGGCAGGGTTATGGCTACACCTTC
TRBD2	17	TRBV2	TRBJ2-5	-	CASSSPLLAGGWETQYF	TGTGCCAGCAGTTCCCCCCTCTTAGCGGGAGGGTGGGAGACCCAGTACTTC
-	15	TRBV21-1	TRBJ1-2	-	CASTNRQGAPYGYTF	TGTGCCAGCACCAACCGACAGGGGGCGCCCTATGGCTACACCTTC
TRBD1	16	TRBV5-1	TRBJ1-2	few	CASSSPQGVFNYGYTF	TGCGCCAGCAGCTCCCCACAGGGGGTGTTTAACTATGGCTACACCTTC
TRBD1	13	TRBV10-3	TRBJ1-3	-	CATWTGGGNTIYF	TGTGCCACCTGGACAGGGGGCGGGAACACCATATATTTT
TRBD1	19	TRBV5-1	TRBJ1-6	-	CASRNNRQGAWKLNSPLHF	TGCGCCAGCAGAAACAATCGTCAGGGGGCGTGGAAATTAAATTCACCCCTCCACTTT
TRBD2	18	TRBV7-8	TRBJ2-1	-	CASSRRIAGIISYNEQFF	TGTGCCAGCAGCCGAAGAATAGCGGGGATAATTAGCTACAATGAGCAGTTCTTC
-	12	TRBV7-9	TRBJ1-1	-	CASNLGGGEAFF	TGTGCCAGCAATCTCGGTGGCGGTGAAGCTTTCTTT
-	14	TRBV2	TRBJ2-1	-	CASSELTVAGEQFF	TGTGCCAGCAGTGAGTTGACGGTAGCTGGGGAGCAGTTCTTC
-	12	TRBV9	TRBJ2-7	-	CASSRGAYEQYF	TGTGCCAGCAGCCGCGGAGCCTACGAGCAGTACTTC
TRBD1	17	TRBV2	TRBJ1-4	once	CASSDPDRAATNEKLFF	TGTGCCAGCAGTGACCCGGACAGGGCCGCAACTAATGAAAAACTGTTTTTT
TRBD2	16	TRBV7-2	TRBJ2-3	-	CASSLGSGYEGDTQYF	TGTGCCAGCAGCTTAGGTAGCGGGTACGAGGGTGATACGCAGTATTTT
-	16	TRBV9	TRBJ2-2	-	CASSSRLGGETGELFF	TGTGCCAGCAGCTCGCGACTGGGTGGGGAGACCGGGGAGCTGTTTTTT
-	14	TRBV4-1	TRBJ2-7	-	CASSPQDSTYEQYF	TGCGCCAGCAGCCCTCAAGACAGTACCTACGAGCAGTACTTC
TRBD2	15	TRBV30	TRBJ2-1	-	CAWSGSGKSYNEQFF	TGTGCCTGGAGTGGTAGCGGGAAATCCTACAATGAGCAGTTCTTC
TRBD1	17	TRBV7-8	TRBJ1-1	-	CASSLALNRGLNTEAFF	TGTGCCAGCAGCTTAGCCCTAAACAGGGGCTTGAACACTGAAGCTTTCTTT
TRBD1	16	TRBV15	TRBJ1-6	-	CATSRSQGVYNSPLHF	TGTGCCACCAGCAGATCACAGGGGGTTTATAATTCACCCCTCCACTTT
TRBD2	18	TRBV27	TRBJ2-1	-	CASSPTPTLAGAYNEQFF	TGTGCCAGCAGTCCCACCCCAACGCTAGCGGGGGCCTACAATGAGCAGTTCTTC
-	13	TRBV19	TRBJ1-2	-	CASSKFFNYGYTF	TGTGCCAGTAGTAAATTCTTTAACTATGGCTACACCTTC
-	14	TRBV6-5	TRBJ2-7	-	CASSYSRESYEQYF	TGTGCCAGCAGTTACTCGCGGGAATCCTACGAGCAGTACTTC
-	11	TRBV7-9	TRBJ2-7	once	CSSSQTYEQYF	TGTTCCAGCAGCCAGACCTACGAGCAGTACTTC
TRBD1	15	TRBV6-5	TRBJ1-5	-	CASSRDRHANQPQHF	TGTGCCAGCAGCCGGGACAGACACGCAAATCAGCCCCAGCATTTT
-	14	TRBV2	TRBJ1-5	-	CASSRTVSNQPQHF	TGTGCCAGCAGTCGGACAGTTAGCAATCAGCCCCAGCATTTT
-	13	TRBV28	TRBJ2-7	-	CASSDRGPYEQYF	TGTGCCAGCAGTGACCGGGGTCCCTACGAGCAGTACTTC
TRBD2	15	TRBV9	TRBJ2-5	-	CASSVEAGPQETQYF	TGTGCCAGCAGCGTCGAAGCGGGACCCCAAGAGACCCAGTACTTC
-	12	TRBV27	TRBJ1-1	once	CASSLSGTEAFF	TGTGCCAGCAGTTTAAGCGGCACTGAAGCTTTCTTT
-	15	TRBV19	TRBJ1-2	-	CASSIRQIYDYGYTF	TGTGCCAGTAGCATAAGACAAATTTACGACTATGGCTACACCTTC
-	13	TRBV28	TRBJ2-7	-	CASTKGGGYEQYF	TGTGCCAGCACAAAGGGAGGGGGCTACGAGCAGTACTTC
-	19	TRBV7-2	TRBJ1-2	-	CASSLNLPRVGRGWDGYTF	TGTGCCAGCAGCTTAAATCTCCCCCGCGTCGGCAGGGGCTGGGATGGCTACACCTTC
-	15	TRBV5-1	TRBJ1-5	-	CASSLGTDSNQPQHF	TGCGCCAGCAGCTTGGGGACAGATAGCAATCAGCCCCAGCATTTT
TRBD1	15	TRBV28	TRBJ2-7	-	CASSFPSGGSYEQYF	TGTGCCAGCAGTTTTCCCTCAGGGGGCTCCTACGAGCAGTACTTC
-	14	TRBV5-4	TRBJ2-7	-	CASSLTGSSYEQYF	TGTGCCAGCAGCTTGACTGGGAGCTCCTACGAGCAGTACTTC
TRBD2	16	TRBV23-1	TRBJ2-3	-	CASSPGPGLARDTQYF	TGCGCCAGCAGTCCGGGACCCGGACTAGCGCGAGATACGCAGTATTTT
TRBD1	14	TRBV13	TRBJ2-1	-	CASSPRTGDNEQFF	TGTGCCAGCAGCCCGCGGACAGGGGACAATGAGCAGTTCTTC
-	17	TRBV4-3	TRBJ2-4	-	CASSQEPWGVPENIQYF	TGCGCCAGCAGCCAAGAACCATGGGGGGTACCTGAAAACATTCAGTACTTC
-	12	TRBV19	TRBJ1-2	-	CAGSYRNYGYTF	TGTGCCGGCTCCTACAGGAACTATGGCTACACCTTC
-	14	TRBV19	TRBJ1-1	-	CASSINQENTEAFF	TGTGCCAGTAGTATAAATCAGGAGAACACTGAAGCTTTCTTT
-	14	TRBV7-2	TRBJ1-2	-	CASSLARLGAGYTF	TGTGCCAGCAGCTTAGCCAGGTTGGGGGCTGGCTACACCTTC